Following are 15 T cell receptor beta chains from one sample sequenced in a study of T cell responses to AZD1222 COVID-19 vaccine (dated by TCRdb to the early 2020s). Receptors were amplified or captured by the immunoSEQ multiplex PCR assay. TCRdb mirrors the immuneACCESS table, restricted to in-frame sequences. Some clones are absent from its copies; in checked studies, under half trace to an unresolved V gene, and the reason for the others is unknown. Within this sample are about 110,000 clones, with 94% of them counted one time only. Of the sample, about 3.1% falls within the top ten clones. Explained via the paper, the time point label denotes: about 28 days (+/-7) after the second vaccine dose. The material sequenced was peripheral blood, taken 28 days after the second AZD1222 dose. These receptors all come from an adult who received the AZD1222 COVID-19 vaccine.

This clone showed up just a few times. This chain links TRBV6-4 with TRBJ2-2; TRBD1 aligns across 9 bases. CDR1 and CDR2 (germline): MRHNA, SNTAGT. This CDR3 region has 20 residues. The ends lost 0 bases at V and 1 base at J; junction bases unmatched: 12. This chain's CDR3 is CASSDSAKQGAVWNTGELFF. The CDR3 nucleotides are TGTGCCAGCAGTGACTCGGCCAAACAGGGGGCTGTCTGGAACACCGGGGAGCTGTTTTTT.

This clone has a single count. The chain has TRBV11-3 and TRBJ2-7, with D possibly TRBD1 on 6 matching bases. V lost 5 bases to trimming and J lost 3 bases, with 11 bases between them. This CDR3 comprises 13 residues. Germline assignment: CDR1 SGHNT and CDR2 YENEEA. DNA for the CDR3: TGTGCCAGCAGCCAAGACAGGAACTACGAGCAGTACTTC. Amino acids: CASSQDRNYEQYF.

V usage is TRBV3-1 (or the pseudogene TRBV3-2) and J usage is TRBJ2-3; 14 bases line up with TRBD2. Germline V gene data show CDR1 as LGHDT and CDR2 as YNNKEL (reference sequence). The CDR3 is made up of 17 amino acids. The trim removed 5 bases at V and 1 base at J, leaving 5 bases unmatched. Written as DNA, the CDR3 is TGTGCCAGCAGCACCGGACTAGCGGGAGGACGCACAGATACGCAGTATTTT. Its translation is CASSTGLAGGRTDTQYF.

The count of this clone is one. V usage is TRBV19 and J usage is TRBJ1-3; 7 positions agree with TRBD1. From germline, CDR1 is LNHDA and CDR2 SQIVND (reference sequence). CDR3 length equals 16 residues. V dropped 5 bases and J dropped 0; count of bases not matched to a gene: 7. CDR3 nucleotides: TGTGCCAGTAGTGCCCGACAGGGAACCTCTGGAAACACCATATATTTT. Protein sequence: CASSARQGTSGNTIYF. The whole variable domain, remainder taken from reference TRBV19 and TRBJ1-3, is DGGITQSPKYLFRKEGQNVTLSCEQNLNHDAMYWYRQDPGQGLRLIYYSQIVNDFQKGDIAEGYSVSREKKESFPLTVTSAQKNPTAFYLCASSARQGTSGNTIYFGEGSWLTVV.

The V gene is TRBV2, the J gene TRBJ2-5; 8 nucleotides match TRBD1. From germline, CDR1 is SNHLY and CDR2 FYNNEI. The CDR3 is 15 amino acids. Unmatched junction bases numbered 5, after V lost 2 bases and J lost 3 bases. CDR3 nucleotide sequence: TGTGCCAGCAGTGAACCCCAGGGGGCAAAAGAGACCCAGTACTTC. Translation: CASSEPQGAKETQYF.

The rearrangement links TRBV12-1 to TRBJ2-7; the table names TRBD2, a call not compared with the DNA. TRBV12-1 is listed as a pseudogene. The CDR3 sequence is 20 residues long. The CDR3 reads CASSFVLFGRSGIVNYEQYF. The CDR3 coding sequence is TGTGCCAGCAGCTTTGTCTTGTTCGGAAGAAGCGGGATTGTCAACTACGAGCAGTACTTC.

The chain carries TRBV3-1 (or the pseudogene TRBV3-2) and TRBJ2-5, with D tentatively TRBD2 (6 bases). The ends were cut back, 1 base at V and 3 bases at J, with 15 bases in the middle. The CDR3 runs to 16 residues. Germline-derived CDR1 and CDR2 are LGHDT and YNNKEL (reference sequence). Here the CDR3 reads CASSQGYSTGEETQYF. As DNA, the CDR3 is TGTGCCAGCAGCCAAGGCTACAGTACGGGGGAAGAGACCCAGTACTTC.

The chain recombines TRBV6-1 with TRBJ1-6; no firm D call. Germline V lookup: CDR1 MNHNS, CDR2 SASEGT. The CDR3 has 14 residues. Trimming stripped 2 bases from V and 9 bases from J, with 11 bases between. CDR3 protein: CASSELSLFSPLHF. The DNA for the CDR3 is TGTGCCAGCAGTGAACTAAGCCTATTTTCACCCCTCCACTTT.

V and J are TRBV2 and TRBJ1-5; D is uncertain. Germline V gives CDR1 SNHLY, CDR2 FYNNEI. Trimming pared 6 bases from V and 2 bases from J, leaving 11 bases between. The CDR3 is made up of 14 amino acids. The CDR3 region is CASRASSRNQPQHF. CDR3 coding DNA: TGTGCCAGCAGAGCCAGCAGCCGCAATCAGCCCCAGCATTTT.

V is TRBV28 and J is TRBJ1-5; possibly TRBD1 for D (6 bases). With 2 bases removed from V and 0 bases from J, the gap between germline ends came to 14 bases. CDR3 length equals 17 residues. Germline assignment: CDR1 MDHEN and CDR2 SYDVKM. CDR3 loop: CASSLGGGGYSNQPQHF. The CDR3, as DNA: TGTGCCAGCAGTTTAGGAGGGGGAGGGTATAGCAATCAGCCCCAGCATTTT.

CDR3 bases: TGTGCCAGCAGCGCTACGAACACCGGGGAGCTGTTTTTT. It codes for CASSATNTGELFF. V and J are TRBV4-2 and TRBJ2-2; no clear D gene. V lost 5 bases, J lost 0 bases, and 4 bases lay in between. Looked up from germline, CDR1 is LGHNA and CDR2 is YNFKEQ. The CDR3 is 13 residues long.

The gene calls are TRBV15 and TRBJ1-1, with D perhaps TRBD1 (6 bases). The CDR3 is 15 residues long. CDR1 is LNHNV and CDR2 is YYDKDF in the germline V gene (reference sequence). The germline V and J ends were trimmed by 1 base and 6 bases, with 15 bases remaining between them. CDR3: CATSRGSGGLAEAFF. DNA of the CDR3: TGTGCCACCAGCAGAGGTTCGGGGGGGCTGGCTGAAGCTTTCTTT.

J is TRBJ1-1 and V is TRBV4-1; unclear D gene. This CDR3 is 15 amino acids long. V was trimmed by 0 bases and J by 2 bases, leaving 10 bases between them. Germline lookup yields CDR1 MGHRA and CDR2 YSYEKL. The CDR3 reads CASSQEEVSNTEAFF. In nucleotides, the CDR3 is TGCGCCAGCAGCCAAGAAGAGGTTTCCAACACTGAAGCTTTCTTT.

The CDR3 nucleotides read TGTGCCAGCAGCCCCACTCTCGTGACTACAATGATTTACAATGAGCAGTTCTTC. Protein product: CASSPTLVTTMIYNEQFF. This chain uses TRBV7-9 with TRBJ2-1; tentative D call: TRBD2 (5 bases). V was pared by 5 bases and J by 4 bases, with 24 bases between. The CDR3 consists of 18 residues. Germline CDR1 is SEHNR and CDR2 is FQNEAQ (reference sequence).

The chain links TRBV14 to TRBJ1-6; 8 nucleotides line up with TRBD1. The CDR3 totals 16 residues. The ends lost 4 bases at V and 7 bases at J; junction bases unmatched: 9. Germline V gene lookup returns CDR1 SGHDN and CDR2 FVKESK. The CDR3 sequence is CASSPRTGSRNSPLHF. DNA of the CDR3: TGTGCCAGCAGCCCCCGGACAGGGTCCAGGAATTCACCCCTCCACTTT.